This T cell receptor (beta chain) was recovered during a study of control samples from healthy donors and cancer patients (TCRdb year 2020). The library came from the immunoSEQ multiplex PCR assay. Held by TCRdb, this immuneACCESS table contains in-frame sequences only and omits some clones. Under half of the omission traces to an unresolved V gene where checked; the cause of the rest is unknown. The sample records 63,000 or so clones, around 82% of which are singletons. Of the sample, around 30% is held by the ten largest clones. Points on this clone: The antigen this receptor binds is unknown. No base-level quality is on record; no much larger clone is a single base apart.

The germline V gene supplies CDR1 SGHRS and CDR2 YFSETQ. V is cut back by 3 bases and J by 2 bases, with 6 bases in the junction unmatched. The CDR3 sequence holds 15 residues, the cysteine and phenylalanine included. The only DNA kept is the CDR3, 45 bases in frame from the first base. The sample was blood. This TCR was sampled from a man aged 50 to 60 in good health. Here the chain combines TRBV5-1 and TRBJ2-7; TRBD2 matches 9 bases in the middle. The CDR3 corresponds to CASSWVAGATYEQYF. DNA sequence: TGCGCCAGCAGCTGGGTAGCGGGAGCAACCTACGAGCAGTACTTC.